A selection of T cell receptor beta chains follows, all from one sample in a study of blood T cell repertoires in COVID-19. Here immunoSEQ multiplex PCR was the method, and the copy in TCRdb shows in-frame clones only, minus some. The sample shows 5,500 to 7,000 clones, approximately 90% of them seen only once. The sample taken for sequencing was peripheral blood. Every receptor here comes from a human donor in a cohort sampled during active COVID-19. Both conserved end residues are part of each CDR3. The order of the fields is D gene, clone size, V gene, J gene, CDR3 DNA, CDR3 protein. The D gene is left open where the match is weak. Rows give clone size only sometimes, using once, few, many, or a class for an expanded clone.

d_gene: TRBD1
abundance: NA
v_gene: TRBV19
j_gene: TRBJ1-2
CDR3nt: TGTGCCAGTAGTCCCGGACAGGGGGCGAATGGCTACACCTTC
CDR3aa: CASSPGQGANGYTF

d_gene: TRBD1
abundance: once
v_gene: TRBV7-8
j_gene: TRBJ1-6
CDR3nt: TGTGCCAGCAGCGCGACAGGGATGCTAGATTCACCCCTCCACTTT
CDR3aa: CASSATGMLDSPLHF

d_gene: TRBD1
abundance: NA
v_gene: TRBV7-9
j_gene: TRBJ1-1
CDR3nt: TGTGCCAGCAGCGCAATGGACAGGGCGGGCACTGAAGCTTTCTTT
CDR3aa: CASSAMDRAGTEAFF

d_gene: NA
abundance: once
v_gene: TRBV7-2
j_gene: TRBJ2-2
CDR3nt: TGTGCCAGCAGCTTAAAGTTTGGAGGGACCGGGGAGCTGTTTTTT
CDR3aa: CASSLKFGGTGELFF

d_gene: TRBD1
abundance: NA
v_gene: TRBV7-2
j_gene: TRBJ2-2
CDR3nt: TGTGCCAGCAGCGTAGACAGGGTGAACACCGGGGAGCTGTTTTTT
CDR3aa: CASSVDRVNTGELFF

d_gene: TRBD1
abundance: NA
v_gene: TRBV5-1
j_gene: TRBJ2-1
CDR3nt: TGCGCCAGCAGCTTGGTTGGGACAGGGGCCCTCGATGAGCAGTTCTTC
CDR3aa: CASSLVGTGALDEQFF

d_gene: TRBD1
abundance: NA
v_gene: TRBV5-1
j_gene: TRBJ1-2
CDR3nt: TGCGCCAGCACCCCAGGACAGGGGAAAAGTGGCTACACCTTC
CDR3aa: CASTPGQGKSGYTF

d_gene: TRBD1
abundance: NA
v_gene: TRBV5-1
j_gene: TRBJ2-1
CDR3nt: TGCGCCAGCAGCGGCGCGGGACAGGCGGAGTTCTTC
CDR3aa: CASSGAGQAEFF

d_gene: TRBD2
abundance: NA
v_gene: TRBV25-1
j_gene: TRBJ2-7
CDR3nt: TGTGCCAGCAGCCCCATCGGGGAGCGGGGGACCTACGAGCAGTACTTC
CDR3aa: CASSPIGERGTYEQYF

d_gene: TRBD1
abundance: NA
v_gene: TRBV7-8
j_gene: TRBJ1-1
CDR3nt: TGTGCCAGCAGCTTAGGGACAGGAACGAACACTGAAGCTTTCTTT
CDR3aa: CASSLGTGTNTEAFF

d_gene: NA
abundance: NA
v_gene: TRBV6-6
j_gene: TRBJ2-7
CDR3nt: TGTGCCAGCAGTTACGGTACAGGAGACTACGAGCAGTACTTC
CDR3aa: CASSYGTGDYEQYF

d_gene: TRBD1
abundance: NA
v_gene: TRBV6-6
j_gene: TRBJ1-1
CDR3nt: TGTGCCAGCAGGTCCGGGACAGGCCCTGAAGCTTTCTTT
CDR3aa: CASRSGTGPEAFF

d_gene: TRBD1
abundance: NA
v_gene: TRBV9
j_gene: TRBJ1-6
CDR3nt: TGTGCCAGCAGCCCCCGGGACAGGGCACATAATTCACCCCTCCACTTT
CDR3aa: CASSPRDRAHNSPLHF